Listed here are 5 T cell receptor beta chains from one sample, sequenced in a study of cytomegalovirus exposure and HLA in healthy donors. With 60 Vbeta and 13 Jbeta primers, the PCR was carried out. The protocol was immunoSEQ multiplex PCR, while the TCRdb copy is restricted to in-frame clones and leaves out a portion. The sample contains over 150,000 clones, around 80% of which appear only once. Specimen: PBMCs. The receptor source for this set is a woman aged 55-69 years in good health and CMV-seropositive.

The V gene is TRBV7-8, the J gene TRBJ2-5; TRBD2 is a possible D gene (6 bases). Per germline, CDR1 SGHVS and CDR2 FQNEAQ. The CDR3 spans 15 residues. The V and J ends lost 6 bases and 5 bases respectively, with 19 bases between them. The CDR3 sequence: CASRLRRAGWETQYF. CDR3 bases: TGTGCCAGCAGGTTGCGGCGGGCGGGGTGGGAGACCCAGTACTTC.

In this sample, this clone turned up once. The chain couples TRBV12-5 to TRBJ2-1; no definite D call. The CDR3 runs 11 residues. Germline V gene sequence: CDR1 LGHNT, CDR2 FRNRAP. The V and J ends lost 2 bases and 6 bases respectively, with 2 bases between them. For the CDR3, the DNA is TGTGCTAGTGGTTTGCTCAATGAGCAGTTCTTC. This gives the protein CASGLLNEQFF.

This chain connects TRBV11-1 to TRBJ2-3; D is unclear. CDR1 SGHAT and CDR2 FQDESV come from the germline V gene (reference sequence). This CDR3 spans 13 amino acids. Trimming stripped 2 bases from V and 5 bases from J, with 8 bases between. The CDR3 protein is CASSLSARDTQYF. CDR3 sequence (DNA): TGTGCCAGCAGCTTAAGCGCTAGAGATACGCAGTATTTT.

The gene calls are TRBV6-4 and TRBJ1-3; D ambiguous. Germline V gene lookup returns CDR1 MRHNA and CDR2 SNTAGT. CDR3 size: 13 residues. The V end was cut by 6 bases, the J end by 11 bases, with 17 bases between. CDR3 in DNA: TGTGCCAGCAGCCCCCGAACTTATTTTCCCATATATTTT. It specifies CASSPRTYFPIYF.

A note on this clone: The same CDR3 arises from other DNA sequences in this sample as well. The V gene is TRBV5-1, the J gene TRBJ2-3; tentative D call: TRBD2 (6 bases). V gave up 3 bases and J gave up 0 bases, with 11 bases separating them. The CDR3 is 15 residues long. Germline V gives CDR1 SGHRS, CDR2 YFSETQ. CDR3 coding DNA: TGCGCCAGCAGCTCGGGACTCTCCAGCACAGATACGCAGTATTTT. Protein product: CASSSGLSSTDTQYF. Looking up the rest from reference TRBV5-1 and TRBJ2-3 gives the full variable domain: KAGVTQTPRYLIKTRGQQVTLSCSPISGHRSVSWYQQTPGQGLQFLFEYFSETQRNKGNFPGRFSGRQFSNSRSEMNVSTLELGDSALYLCASSSGLSSTDTQYFGPGTRLTVL.